The 15 T cell receptor beta chains below were found in one sample sequenced in a study of blood T cell repertoires in COVID-19 (dated by TCRdb to 2018 to 2020). Receptors were amplified or captured by the immunoSEQ multiplex PCR assay. TCRdb took over this immuneACCESS table, retaining in-frame rearrangements with V and J assigned. Such tables are incomplete; in checked studies, under half of the missing clones stem from an unresolved V gene, and the remainder is unexplained. The sample yields 300,000 to 400,000 clones; 87% were counted once. The ten largest clonotypes hold around 10% of the sample. Material: peripheral blood. Receptors were obtained from a man aged 25-45 years with COVID-19, enrolled during active disease.

The chain carries TRBV28 and TRBJ1-2, with 7 bases that match TRBD1. V lost 4 bases, J lost 4 bases, and 12 bases stayed unmatched. Germline CDR1 and CDR2: MDHEN and SYDVKM. CDR3 size: 16 residues. Here the CDR3 DNA reads TGTGCCAGCAGTTCTTTATCCACAGGGGAAGGCTATGGCTACACCTTC. Amino acid sequence: CASSSLSTGEGYGYTF.

The chain carries TRBV9 and TRBJ1-4, with a weak D call TRBD1 (5 bases). CDR3 length equals 15 residues. V was trimmed by 0 bases and J by 4 bases, leaving 10 bases between them. CDR1 SGDLS and CDR2 YYNGEE come from the germline V gene. CDR3 loop: CASSVGQSLNEKLFF. CDR3 DNA sequence: TGTGCCAGCAGCGTAGGACAGTCCCTTAATGAAAAACTGTTTTTT. The full variable domain, completed using reference TRBV9 and TRBJ1-4, is DSGVTQTPKHLITATGQRVTLRCSPRSGDLSVYWYQQSLDQGLQFLIQYYNGEERAKGNILERFSAQQFPDLHSELNLSSLELGDSALYFCASSVGQSLNEKLFFGSGTQLSVL.

On this clone: At one boundary the junction diverges from the germline segment, which might be a read error. The chain recombines TRBV30 with TRBJ1-1; D is ambiguous. Looked up from germline, CDR1 is GTSNPN and CDR2 is SVGIG (reference sequence). CDR3 length: 13 residues. The CDR3 loop reads CASSVMAGTEAFF. For the CDR3, the DNA is TGTGCCTCGAGTGTCATGGCTGGCACTGAAGCTTTCTTT.

The V gene is TRBV5-1, the J gene TRBJ2-7; 9 nucleotides agree with TRBD2. Germline V CDR1 and CDR2: SGHRS, YFSETQ. CDR3 length: 16 amino acids. V lost 2 bases, J lost 2 bases, and 8 bases stayed unmatched. CDR3 DNA: TGCGCCAGCAGCTTCTTGAGGAGCGGGGGGACCTACGAGCAGTACTTC. Translating it yields CASSFLRSGGTYEQYF.

V and J are TRBV3-1 (or the pseudogene TRBV3-2) and TRBJ2-4, with 7 bases aligning to TRBD1. Losses at the gene ends were 4 bases for V and 0 bases for J; bases not matched to a gene: 9. CDR1 and CDR2 from the germline V gene are LGHDT and YNNKEL (reference sequence). The CDR3 extends over 17 amino acids. The CDR3 sequence: CASSLRTGQLAKNIQYF. CDR3 nucleotides: TGTGCCAGCAGCCTCCGGACGGGACAGCTAGCCAAAAACATTCAGTACTTC.

The chain links TRBV6-2 or TRBV6-3 to TRBJ1-5, with 10 bases that match TRBD1. This CDR3 has 15 amino acids. Losses at the gene ends were 2 bases for V and 5 bases for J; bases not matched to a gene: 3. Germline V gives CDR1 MNHEY, CDR2 SVGEGT. CDR3 nucleotide sequence: TGTGCCAGCAGTTACGGACAGGGGGGATATCAGCCCCAGCATTTT. Protein sequence: CASSYGQGGYQPQHF.

The chain has TRBV6-5 and TRBJ2-5; TRBD2 agrees at 9 bases. Germline-derived CDR1 and CDR2 are MNHEY and SVGAGI. The CDR3 is 15 amino acids. J was trimmed by 5 bases and V by 6 bases; bases with no gene match: 10. Written as DNA, the CDR3 is TGTGCCAGCAGCTCTAGCGGGGTCGAGGGGGAGACCCAGTACTTC. Translation: CASSSSGVEGETQYF.

The chain joins TRBV5-1 to TRBJ2-1, with 9 bases matching TRBD1. The V gene's germline CDR1 is SGHRS and CDR2 YFSETQ. The trim removed 3 bases at V and 7 bases at J, leaving 8 bases unmatched. This CDR3 is built from 15 residues. The CDR3 DNA reads as TGCGCCAGCAGCTCTGGGACAGGGTTGTGGAATGAGCAGTTCTTC. This codes for CASSSGTGLWNEQFF. The full variable domain, its missing parts supplied by reference TRBV5-1 and TRBJ2-1, is KAGVTQTPRYLIKTRGQQVTLSCSPISGHRSVSWYQQTPGQGLQFLFEYFSETQRNKGNFPGRFSGRQFSNSRSEMNVSTLELGDSALYLCASSSGTGLWNEQFFGPGTRLTVL.

The chain joins TRBV27 to TRBJ2-3; the D is unclear. The CDR3 sequence is 15 residues long. The V and J ends lost 6 bases and 1 base respectively, with 14 bases between them. The germline V gene has CDR1 MNHEY and CDR2 SMNVEV (reference sequence). In nucleotides, the CDR3 is TGTGCCAGCAGGCCCTATTTATTGGGCACAGATACGCAGTATTTT. Encoded protein: CASRPYLLGTDTQYF.

The chain combines TRBV12-5 with TRBJ1-2, with D uncertain. This CDR3 is built from 13 residues. CDR1 LGHNT and CDR2 FRNRAP come from the germline V gene. With 7 bases removed from V and 2 bases from J, the gap between germline ends came to 11 bases. The CDR3 here is CASAATLNYGYTF. The CDR3, as DNA: TGTGCTAGTGCCGCGACATTAAACTATGGCTACACCTTC.

This clone was recorded only once. The chain has TRBV11-2 and TRBJ2-7; D ambiguous. V lost 0 bases, J lost 12 bases, and 12 bases lay in between. This CDR3 has 12 amino acids. The V gene's germline CDR1 is SGHAT and CDR2 FQNNGV. Here the CDR3 DNA reads TGTGCCAGCAGCTTAGAGTCGAGAGCCCGGTACTTC. Amino acids: CASSLESRARYF.

In its sample, this clone was seen once. The chain combines TRBV9 with TRBJ2-5; D is ambiguous. The CDR3 totals 13 residues. Germline V gene data show CDR1 as SGDLS and CDR2 as YYNGEE. Trimming took 1 base from V and 2 from J, leaving 6 bases between them. The CDR3 reads CASSVSQQETQYF. Here the CDR3 DNA reads TGTGCCAGCAGCGTAAGTCAGCAAGAGACCCAGTACTTC.

V is TRBV6-2 or TRBV6-3 and J is TRBJ2-7, with 8 bases that match TRBD1. V was pared by 5 bases and J by 0 bases, with 6 bases of the junction left unmatched. Germline V gene sequence: CDR1 MNHEY, CDR2 SVGEGT. CDR3 length equals 15 residues. The DNA of the CDR3 is TGTGCCAGCAGTACAGTCAGGGGGCCCTCCTACGAGCAGTACTTC. Protein product: CASSTVRGPSYEQYF.

Only a few counts were recorded for this clone. The chain uses TRBV9 and TRBJ2-3, with TRBD2 as a possible D gene (6 bases). Germline CDR1 is SGDLS and CDR2 is YYNGEE. The CDR3 length is 18 residues. Between the trimmed V and J ends, which lost 1 base and 1 base, there was a span of 19 bases. The CDR3 spells CASSVRVEGRGGTDTQYF. DNA of the CDR3: TGTGCCAGCAGCGTACGGGTTGAGGGGCGCGGGGGCACAGATACGCAGTATTTT.

The V gene is TRBV6-1, the J gene TRBJ2-7, with 7 bases aligning to TRBD1. Germline lookup yields CDR1 MNHNS and CDR2 SASEGT. The CDR3 covers 15 residues. The junction had 7 bases not matched to a gene; V was cut back by 1 base and J by 4 bases. DNA of the CDR3: TGTGCCAGCAGTGAAGTCACGGGACAGTTATACGAGCAGTACTTC. Residues: CASSEVTGQLYEQYF.